These 21 T cell receptor beta chains originate from one sample sequenced in a study of cytomegalovirus exposure and HLA in healthy donors. The PCR made use of 60 Vbeta and 13 Jbeta primers. Method: immunoSEQ multiplex PCR; TCRdb's copy keeps in-frame clones and lacks some. The table has fewer than 100,000 clones, 70% to 80% seen once. What was sequenced was PBMCs. These receptors originate from a female donor in good health and CMV-seronegative.

The V call is TRBV27, the J call TRBJ1-2; weak D call: TRBD1 (5 bases). The CDR3 is 16 residues long. CDR1 is MNHEY and CDR2 is SMNVEV in the germline V gene (reference sequence). V lost 3 bases, J lost 2 bases, and 16 bases lay in between. The CDR3 DNA is TGTGCCAGCAGTTTCTATGGACACTTGAGGAACTATGGCTACACCTTC. Its protein product is CASSFYGHLRNYGYTF.

J is TRBJ1-4 and V is TRBV19; D possibly corresponds to TRBD1 (5 bases). Trimming took 4 bases from V and 10 from J, leaving 22 bases between them. Germline V gene data show CDR1 as LNHDA and CDR2 as SQIVND (reference sequence). The CDR3 extends over 16 amino acids. CDR3 sequence reads: CASSTREGINVGKLFF. DNA for the CDR3: TGTGCCAGTAGTACCAGGGAGGGGATTAACGTCGGAAAACTGTTTTTT.

This CDR3 reads CASSPTGTSGYTQYF. The CDR3 DNA follows: TGCGCCAGCAGCCCTACCGGGACTAGCGGTTATACCCAGTACTTC. The chain links TRBV5-1 to TRBJ2-5; 11 bases align to TRBD2. This CDR3 contains 15 residues. In germline, CDR1 is SGHRS, CDR2 YFSETQ. V shed 4 bases, J shed 8 bases, and the junction held 10 bases outside the gene matches.

The chain is built from TRBV28 and TRBJ2-3; 7 bases line up with TRBD1. CDR1 MDHEN and CDR2 SYDVKM come from the germline V gene. The CDR3 covers 14 residues. V gave up 5 bases and J gave up 3 bases; unmatched junction bases: 5. CDR3 sequence (DNA): TGTGCCAGCAGTCCTGACAGGGTGACAGATACGCAGTATTTT. It specifies CASSPDRVTDTQYF.

The rearrangement joins TRBV28 to TRBJ1-1; 7 bases align to TRBD1. The CDR3 totals 15 residues. V lost 1 base, J lost 5 bases, and 7 bases stayed unmatched. Per germline, CDR1 MDHEN and CDR2 SYDVKM. The CDR3 DNA sequence: TGTGCCAGCAGTTTATCGACAGGGTATTTGACTGAAGCTTTCTTT. Its protein is CASSLSTGYLTEAFF. The full variable domain, in which reference TRBV28 and TRBJ1-1 provide the parts outside the CDR3, is DVKVTQSSRYLVKRTGEKVFLECVQDMDHENMFWYRQDPGLGLRLIYFSYDVKMKEKGDIPEGYSVSREKKERFSLILESASTNQTSMYLCASSLSTGYLTEAFFGQGTRLTVV.

This clone was seen more than once but under ten times. The rearrangement joins TRBV7-2 to TRBJ2-5; TRBD2 might be the D (6 bases). The V end lost 1 base, the J end lost 2 bases, and 11 bases lay between the germline ends. The CDR3 contains 15 residues. Germline loops: CDR1 SGHTA, CDR2 FQGNSA. As DNA, the CDR3 is TGTGCCAGCAGCTTAGGGGGGACTCCGCAAGAGACCCAGTACTTC. Encoded protein: CASSLGGTPQETQYF. Variable domain in full (rest from reference TRBV7-2 and TRBJ2-5): GAGVSQSPSNKVTEKGKDVELRCDPISGHTALYWYRQSLGQGLEFLIYFQGNSAPDKSGLPSDRFSAERTGGSVSTLTIQRTQQEDSAVYLCASSLGGTPQETQYFGPGTRLLVL.

CDR3 residues: CASRAYPGQRPVTNEKLFF. In DNA, the CDR3 is TGTGCCAGCAGAGCCTACCCGGGACAGCGCCCGGTAACTAATGAAAAACTGTTTTTT. This sequence joins TRBV28 and TRBJ1-4; 7 bases fit TRBD1. J was trimmed by 1 base and V by 6 bases; bases with no gene match: 17. CDR1 is MDHEN, CDR2 SYDVKM, per germline. This CDR3 region has 19 residues.

The gene calls are TRBV28 and TRBJ1-5; 9 nucleotides line up with TRBD1. V gave up 3 bases and J gave up 5 bases; unmatched junction bases: 8. The CDR3 is 16 amino acids. Germline lookup yields CDR1 MDHEN and CDR2 SYDVKM. CDR3 in amino acids: CASSFSGTGLDQPQHF. The CDR3 DNA reads TGTGCCAGCAGTTTTTCCGGGACAGGGTTGGATCAGCCCCAGCATTTT. Together with reference TRBV28 and TRBJ1-5, the CDR3 gives the full variable domain: DVKVTQSSRYLVKRTGEKVFLECVQDMDHENMFWYRQDPGLGLRLIYFSYDVKMKEKGDIPEGYSVSREKKERFSLILESASTNQTSMYLCASSFSGTGLDQPQHFGDGTRLSIL.

The CDR3 nucleotides are TGTGCCAGCAGCTCAGGGGGCTCGTACACTGAAGCTTTCTTT. This sequence encodes CASSSGGSYTEAFF. The chain has TRBV6-6 and TRBJ1-1, with TRBD1 matching over 8 bases. The germline V gene has CDR1 MNHNY and CDR2 SVGAGI (reference sequence). This CDR3 is built from 14 residues. The V and J ends lost 6 bases and 3 bases, in that order; junction bases with no gene match: 6.

V is TRBV15 and J is TRBJ2-6; D ambiguous. The CDR3 is 15 residues long. V was shortened by 0 bases and J by 1 base, with 4 bases between the two germline ends. Germline V gene data show CDR1 as LNHNV and CDR2 as YYDKDF (reference sequence). In nucleotides, the CDR3 is TGTGCCACCAGCAGAGATCCTTCTGGGGCCAACGTCCTGACTTTC. This gives the protein CATSRDPSGANVLTF.

The gene calls are TRBV28 and TRBJ1-3, with a possible D match to TRBD1 (5 bases). From germline, CDR1 is MDHEN and CDR2 SYDVKM. The CDR3 length is 14 residues. V gave up 3 bases and J gave up 6 bases, with 12 bases separating them. DNA of the CDR3: TGTGCCAGCAGTTTCACTGGGGCGGTAAACACCATATATTTT. Residues: CASSFTGAVNTIYF.

The chain recombines TRBV21-1 with TRBJ2-7; the D call in the table, TRBD1, was not verified against the DNA. TRBV21-1 is reported as a pseudogene. The CDR3 loop spans 14 amino acids. CDR3 nucleotides: TGTGCCAGCAGCAAGACAGGGGGAGGTCTATGTGGAGACTTC. Protein product: CASSKTGGGLCGDF.

This chain connects TRBV5-8 to TRBJ1-3, with D perhaps TRBD1 (6 bases). Trimming removed 3 bases from V and 0 bases from J, with 13 bases in between. The CDR3 totals 16 residues. Germline loops: CDR1 SGHTS, CDR2 YDEGEE. The CDR3 loop reads CASSSKGHFSGNTIYF. The DNA for the CDR3 is TGTGCCAGCAGCTCCAAGGGACACTTCTCTGGAAACACCATATATTTT.

The chain employs TRBV2 and TRBJ1-2, with D possibly being TRBD1 (5 bases). The CDR3 consists of 13 residues. The V gene's germline CDR1 is SNHLY and CDR2 FYNNEI. V was cut by 11 bases and J by 3 bases, with 16 bases left in between. This CDR3 is CASTRGLDYGYTF. The CDR3 nucleotides read TGTGCCTCAACGCGGGGCCTGGACTATGGCTACACCTTC.

V gene TRBV5-6 combines with J gene TRBJ1-5, with 9 bases that match TRBD1. J gave up 7 bases and V 0 bases, and 17 bases lay outside the gene matches. Germline V gene lookup returns CDR1 SGHDT and CDR2 YYEEEE. CDR3 size: 19 residues. DNA for the CDR3: TGTGCCAGCAGCTTGGGAATACAGGGGGCCCTAGGGAGGGGGCAGCCCCAGCATTTT. This gives the protein CASSLGIQGALGRGQPQHF. The whole variable domain, filled in from reference TRBV5-6 and TRBJ1-5, reads DAGVTQSPTHLIKTRGQQVTLRCSPKSGHDTVSWYQQALGQGPQFIFQYYEEEERQRGNFPDRFSGHQFPNYSSELNVNALLLGDSALYLCASSLGIQGALGRGQPQHFGDGTRLSIL.

The DNA of the CDR3 is TGCAGTGCTTCGGACAGATATGGCTACACCTTC. This encodes CSASDRYGYTF. The chain has TRBV20-1 and TRBJ1-2, with a weak D call TRBD1 (6 bases). This CDR3 contains 11 residues. V lost 5 bases and J lost 5, with 9 bases in between. Germline CDR1 DFQATT, CDR2 SNEGSKA (reference sequence).

The chain employs TRBV7-3 and TRBJ2-5; unclear D gene. This CDR3 spans 13 amino acids. CDR1 and CDR2 from the germline V gene are SGHTA and FQGTGA. The germline V and J ends were trimmed by 2 bases and 3 bases, with 7 bases remaining between them. In nucleotides, the CDR3 is TGTGCCAGCAGCTTACCCCCGGAAGAGACCCAGTACTTC. Amino acid sequence: CASSLPPEETQYF.

The chain employs TRBV2 and TRBJ1-1, with 10 bases aligning to TRBD1. The junction had 14 bases not matched to a gene; V was cut back by 3 bases and J by 7 bases. The germline CDR1 and CDR2 sequences are SNHLY and FYNNEI. The CDR3 contains 17 residues. The CDR3: CASSEGGLRQGAGEAFF. CDR3 coding DNA: TGTGCCAGCAGTGAGGGGGGCTTAAGACAGGGGGCTGGTGAAGCTTTCTTT.

The sample holds one count of this clone. This chain uses TRBV7-3 with TRBJ2-3; tentatively, D is TRBD2 (5 bases). The CDR3 is made up of 16 amino acids. With 5 bases removed from V and 0 bases from J, the gap between germline ends came to 15 bases. The germline CDR1 and CDR2 sequences are SGHTA and FQGTGA. The CDR3 here is CASSGTGRASTDTQYF. The CDR3 bases are TGTGCCAGCAGCGGCACGGGAAGAGCTAGCACAGATACGCAGTATTTT.

The chain carries TRBV19 and TRBJ1-2; D is unclear. Germline values: CDR1 LNHDA, CDR2 SQIVND (reference sequence). Trimming shortened V by 4 bases and J by 1 base, and 10 bases separated the two germline ends. This CDR3 is 14 amino acids long. The CDR3 is CASSRGIFNYGYTF. CDR3 nucleotide sequence: TGTGCCAGTAGTAGAGGGATTTTTAACTATGGCTACACCTTC.

The table lists this clone with a count of one. The chain joins TRBV11-2 to TRBJ2-3; TRBD2 agrees at 8 bases. Germline V gives CDR1 SGHAT, CDR2 FQNNGV. V was pared by 1 base and J by 1 base, with 1 base of the junction left unmatched. This CDR3 region has 15 residues. CDR3 DNA: TGTGCCAGCAGCTTAGGGCGGGGGGGCACAGATACGCAGTATTTT. Translation gives CASSLGRGGTDTQYF.